Below are 14 T cell receptor beta chains sequenced from a single sample in a study of a mutant IDH1 vaccine in newly diagnosed glioma. The time point: baseline, week 1 (first vaccination visit). Treatment here: pre-vaccination baseline after standard-of-care therapy. Generated by immunoSEQ multiplex PCR, the TCRdb table keeps only in-frame clones and is missing some. The repertoire holds about 34,000 clones, around four fifths seen once, with more than 8.5% in the top ten. The sample consisted of peripheral blood mononuclear cells (PBMCs), taken from a glioma patient treated with radiotherapy, temozolomide or both. These receptors originate from a man aged 50-60 years with glioma. Some clones in this sample may be carry-over from other donors' samples.

About this clone itself: At one end, the junction sequence differs from germline, possibly due to a read error. CDR3 coding DNA: TGCACCAGCAGTTTGGAGTTTACGGATACGCAGTATTTT. This sequence encodes CTSSLEFTDTQYF. This chain uses TRBV5-1 with TRBJ2-3; D remains ambiguous. This CDR3 region has 13 residues. Germline assignment: CDR1 SGHRS and CDR2 YFSETQ.

Concerning this clone itself: The identical CDR3 is also encoded by other nucleotide sequences in the sample. The J gene is TRBJ2-7, the V gene TRBV7-9; no clear D gene. Germline CDR1 is SEHNR and CDR2 is FQNEAQ (reference sequence). The CDR3 runs to 11 residues. The germline V and J ends were trimmed by 5 bases and 0 bases, with 2 bases remaining between them. CDR3 sequence: CASSLSYEQYF. CDR3 DNA sequence: TGTGCCAGCAGCCTCTCCTACGAGCAGTACTTC.

The genes are TRBV6-1 and TRBJ1-5, with D possibly being TRBD1 (6 bases). Germline V gene sequence: CDR1 MNHNS, CDR2 SASEGT. The CDR3 has 14 residues. V was trimmed by 4 bases and J by 0 bases, leaving 7 bases between them. CDR3 DNA: TGTGCCAGCAGTGGACAGGATAGCAATCAGCCCCAGCATTTT. As protein: CASSGQDSNQPQHF.

This clone was counted between two and nine times. J is TRBJ2-5 and V is TRBV5-6; D might be TRBD2 (6 bases). There are 14 residues in the CDR3. CDR1 and CDR2 from the germline V gene are SGHDT and YYEEEE. V was pared by 1 base and J by 12 bases, with 19 bases between. The CDR3: CASSLYSGNLVKYF. The CDR3 DNA reads as TGTGCCAGCAGCTTGTATAGCGGAAACCTTGTTAAGTACTTC. The whole variable domain, filled in from reference TRBV5-6 and TRBJ2-5, reads DAGVTQSPTHLIKTRGQQVTLRCSPKSGHDTVSWYQQALGQGPQFIFQYYEEEERQRGNFPDRFSGHQFPNYSSELNVNALLLGDSALYLCASSLYSGNLVKYFGPGTRLLVL.

This chain uses TRBV5-1 with TRBJ2-1; possibly TRBD1 or TRBD2 for D (5 bases each). CDR3 length equals 15 residues. Deletions cut 1 base from V and 4 bases from J, with 12 bases between. Germline CDR1 SGHRS, CDR2 YFSETQ. DNA for the CDR3: TGCGCCAGCAGCTTGTATCAGGGACCATACAATGAGCAGTTCTTC. Residues: CASSLYQGPYNEQFF. The entire variable domain, with the rest obtained from reference TRBV5-1 and TRBJ2-1, is as follows: KAGVTQTPRYLIKTRGQQVTLSCSPISGHRSVSWYQQTPGQGLQFLFEYFSETQRNKGNFPGRFSGRQFSNSRSEMNVSTLELGDSALYLCASSLYQGPYNEQFFGPGTRLTVL.

V usage is TRBV6-1 and J usage is TRBJ2-2; 9 nucleotides line up with TRBD1. The CDR3 is 18 residues long. V gave up 4 bases and J gave up 7 bases; unmatched junction bases: 16. CDR1 is MNHNS, CDR2 SASEGT, per germline. This CDR3 reads CASSGGQGVELRNGELFF. The CDR3, as DNA: TGTGCCAGCAGTGGGGGACAGGGCGTGGAACTGCGGAACGGGGAGCTGTTTTTT.

The chain couples TRBV20-1 to TRBJ1-1; 7 nucleotides align to TRBD1. V was clipped by 3 bases and J by 7 bases; unmatched bases: 2. CDR1 and CDR2 (germline): DFQATT, SNEGSKA (reference sequence). The CDR3 sequence is 11 residues long. CDR3 loop: CSARRDSEAFF. In DNA form, the CDR3 reads TGCAGTGCTAGGCGGGACAGTGAAGCTTTCTTT.

The count of this clone is one. V is TRBV6-1 and J is TRBJ1-2, with D perhaps matching TRBD1 (5 bases). V dropped 6 bases and J dropped 4 bases, with 18 bases sitting between them. Germline V gene data show CDR1 as MNHNS and CDR2 as SASEGT. This CDR3 has 15 amino acids. The CDR3 DNA is TGTGCCAGCAGCCAAGGAGGGGCAGTCCTCTATGGCTACACCTTC. Its protein product is CASSQGGAVLYGYTF.

The rearrangement uses TRBV4-1 and TRBJ2-5; 7 bases map to TRBD2. The trim removed 1 base at V and 5 bases at J, leaving 7 bases unmatched. Germline V gene data show CDR1 as MGHRA and CDR2 as YSYEKL. This CDR3 contains 15 residues. The chain's CDR3 is CASSQGNQGGETQYF. CDR3 nucleotides: TGCGCCAGCAGCCAAGGAAACCAGGGAGGGGAGACCCAGTACTTC.

This clone was detected a few times. Other DNA variants within this sample encode the same CDR3. The V gene is TRBV6-6, the J gene TRBJ1-1, with 7 bases lining up with TRBD1. With V trimmed by 6 bases and J by 1 base, 5 bases remained unmatched. CDR1 and CDR2 from the germline V gene are MNHNY and SVGAGI (reference sequence). This CDR3 is 14 amino acids long. DNA of the CDR3: TGTGCCAGCAGCTCGGGACAGACGAACACTGAAGCTTTCTTT. It translates to CASSSGQTNTEAFF.

This rearrangement joins TRBV6-1 to TRBJ1-1; possible D gene TRBD1, 5 bases. Germline V lookup: CDR1 MNHNS, CDR2 SASEGT. The CDR3 length is 13 residues. The V gene lost 7 bases and the J gene lost 7 bases, with 16 bases spanning the gap. The CDR3 here is CASTGRRDGEAFF. The CDR3 DNA follows: TGTGCCAGCACAGGGAGGAGGGATGGTGAAGCTTTCTTT.

This chain joins TRBV12-5 and TRBJ2-6; unclear D gene. CDR1 is LGHNT, CDR2 FRNRAP, per germline. The CDR3 is made up of 16 amino acids. Trimming took 2 bases from V and 2 from J, leaving 10 bases between them. Here the CDR3 reads CASGLNDGPGANVLTF. CDR3 sequence (DNA): TGTGCTAGTGGTTTGAACGACGGACCTGGGGCCAACGTCCTGACTTTC.

The CDR3 protein is CASSPSARRSNQPQHF. The CDR3 nucleotides read TGTGCCAGTAGTCCTTCGGCCCGGAGGAGCAATCAGCCCCAGCATTTT. The chain carries TRBV19 and TRBJ1-5; D is uncertain. The CDR3 runs 16 residues. V lost 5 bases and J lost 1, with 15 bases in between. The germline gives CDR1 LNHDA, CDR2 SQIVND (reference sequence).

J is TRBJ1-5 and V is TRBV10-1, with 8 bases that match TRBD1. The CDR3 covers 16 residues. Germline CDR1 and CDR2: WNHNN and SYGVQD (reference sequence). Losses at the gene ends were 5 bases for V and 6 bases for J; bases not matched to a gene: 12. The CDR3 sequence is CASSTLDRAGSQPQHF. The CDR3 DNA reads as TGCGCCAGCAGTACTCTGGACAGGGCGGGCAGTCAGCCCCAGCATTTT.